The sequence of this TCR beta chain was determined in a study of response to subunit inactivated influenza vaccine. Study observations and caveats: Each seasonal influenza vaccination recruits few new T cells, the authors suggested.

TCRdb reanalysed the RT-PCR reads using MiXCR and keeps one entry per CDR3 protein. The data hold about 700,000 distinct CDR3 sequences, with approximately 15% observed a single time. Trimming removed 7 bases from V and 7 bases from J, with 11 bases in between. This CDR3 has 11 amino acids. Germline CDR1 SGHVS, CDR2 FQNEAQ. To note about this clonotype: Its antigen is currently unknown.

V gene TRBV7-8 combines with J gene TRBJ2-7, with a tentative D call TRBD2 (5 bases). The sequences come from PBMCs from blood, collected around two weeks before vaccination. The sequence was collected from a man in his forties or fifties who received an inactivated influenza vaccine. The CDR3 nucleotides are TGTGCCAGCACCGGACTGGATGAGCAGTACTTC. Translating gives CASTGLDEQYF. Full variable domain (remainder filled in from reference TRBV7-8 and TRBJ2-7): GAGVSQSPRYKVAKRGQDVALRCDPISGHVSLFWYQQALGQGPEFLTYFQNEAQLDKSGLPSDRFFAERPEGSVSTLKIQRTQQEDSAVYLCASTGLDEQYFGPGTRLTVT.